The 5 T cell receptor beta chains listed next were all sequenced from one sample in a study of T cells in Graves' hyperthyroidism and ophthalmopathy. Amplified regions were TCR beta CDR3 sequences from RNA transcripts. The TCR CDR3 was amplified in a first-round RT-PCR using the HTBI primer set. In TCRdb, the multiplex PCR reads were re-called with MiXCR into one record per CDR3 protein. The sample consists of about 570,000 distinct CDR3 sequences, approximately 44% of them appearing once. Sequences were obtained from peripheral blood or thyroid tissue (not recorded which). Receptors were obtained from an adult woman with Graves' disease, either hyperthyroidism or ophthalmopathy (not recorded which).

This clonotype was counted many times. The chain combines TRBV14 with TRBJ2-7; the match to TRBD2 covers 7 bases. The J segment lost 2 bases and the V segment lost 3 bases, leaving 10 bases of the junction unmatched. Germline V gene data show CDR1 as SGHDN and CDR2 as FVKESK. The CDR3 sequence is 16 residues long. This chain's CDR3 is CASSHQGEGKTYEQYF. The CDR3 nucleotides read TGTGCCAGCAGCCACCAAGGGGAGGGCAAGACCTACGAGCAGTACTTC. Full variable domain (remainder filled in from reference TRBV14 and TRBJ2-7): EAGVTQFPSHSVIEKGQTVTLRCDPISGHDNLYWYRRVMGKEIKFLLHFVKESKQDESGMPNNRFLAERTGGTYSTLKVQPAELEDSGVYFCASSHQGEGKTYEQYFGPGTRLTVT.

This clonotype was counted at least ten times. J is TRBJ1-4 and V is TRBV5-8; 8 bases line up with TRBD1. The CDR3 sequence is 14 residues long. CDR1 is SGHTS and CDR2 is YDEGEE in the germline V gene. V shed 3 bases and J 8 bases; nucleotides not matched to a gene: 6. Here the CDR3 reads CASSSGQVGEKLFF. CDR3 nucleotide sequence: TGTGCCAGCAGCTCGGGACAGGTCGGGGAAAAACTGTTTTTT.

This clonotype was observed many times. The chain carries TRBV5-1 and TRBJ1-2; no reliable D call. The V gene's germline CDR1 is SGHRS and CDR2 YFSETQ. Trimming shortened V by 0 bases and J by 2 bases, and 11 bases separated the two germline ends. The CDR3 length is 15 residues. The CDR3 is CASSLDPGPNYGYTF. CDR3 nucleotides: TGCGCCAGCAGCTTGGATCCGGGTCCGAACTATGGCTACACCTTC.

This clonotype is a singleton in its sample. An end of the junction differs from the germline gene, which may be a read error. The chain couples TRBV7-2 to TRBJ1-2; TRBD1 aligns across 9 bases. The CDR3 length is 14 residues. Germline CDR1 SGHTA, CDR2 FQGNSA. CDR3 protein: CASSPRQGDVNRRF. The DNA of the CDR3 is TGTGCCAGCAGCCCCAGACAGGGGGACGTAAATAGGAGATTC.

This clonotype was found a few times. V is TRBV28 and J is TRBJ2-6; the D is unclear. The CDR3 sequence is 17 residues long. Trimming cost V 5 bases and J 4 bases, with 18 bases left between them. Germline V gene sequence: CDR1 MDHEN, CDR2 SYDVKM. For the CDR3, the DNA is TGTGCCAGCAGTCCCTCGGGCGTTCTGGACGGGGCCAACGTCCTGACTTTC. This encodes CASSPSGVLDGANVLTF.